Included here is one T cell receptor beta chain sequence, with context. These data belong to a study of blood T cells in healthy people across ages. The ends lost 7 bases at V and 8 bases at J; junction bases unmatched: 12. This CDR3 has 15 residues. Germline values: CDR1 MDHEN, CDR2 SYDVKM. Through a sample-barcoded 5' primer and a J-beta primer mix, a second PCR was run for roughly 7 to 12 cycles. Unique molecular identifiers of 12 random nucleotides labeled each cDNA. MiXCR was run by TCRdb on the 5' RACE reads, yielding one entry per CDR3 protein. The sample contains 1,500,000 or so distinct CDR3 sequences, roughly 64% of which appear only once.

Sequencing was carried out using blood. The chain joins TRBV28 to TRBJ2-3, with 10 bases lining up with TRBD2. This clonotype originated in a man aged 18 to 30 in good health. The CDR3 here is CASTRERGGVGTQYF. DNA for the CDR3: TGTGCCAGCACAAGGGAGCGGGGGGGCGTCGGTACGCAGTATTTT.